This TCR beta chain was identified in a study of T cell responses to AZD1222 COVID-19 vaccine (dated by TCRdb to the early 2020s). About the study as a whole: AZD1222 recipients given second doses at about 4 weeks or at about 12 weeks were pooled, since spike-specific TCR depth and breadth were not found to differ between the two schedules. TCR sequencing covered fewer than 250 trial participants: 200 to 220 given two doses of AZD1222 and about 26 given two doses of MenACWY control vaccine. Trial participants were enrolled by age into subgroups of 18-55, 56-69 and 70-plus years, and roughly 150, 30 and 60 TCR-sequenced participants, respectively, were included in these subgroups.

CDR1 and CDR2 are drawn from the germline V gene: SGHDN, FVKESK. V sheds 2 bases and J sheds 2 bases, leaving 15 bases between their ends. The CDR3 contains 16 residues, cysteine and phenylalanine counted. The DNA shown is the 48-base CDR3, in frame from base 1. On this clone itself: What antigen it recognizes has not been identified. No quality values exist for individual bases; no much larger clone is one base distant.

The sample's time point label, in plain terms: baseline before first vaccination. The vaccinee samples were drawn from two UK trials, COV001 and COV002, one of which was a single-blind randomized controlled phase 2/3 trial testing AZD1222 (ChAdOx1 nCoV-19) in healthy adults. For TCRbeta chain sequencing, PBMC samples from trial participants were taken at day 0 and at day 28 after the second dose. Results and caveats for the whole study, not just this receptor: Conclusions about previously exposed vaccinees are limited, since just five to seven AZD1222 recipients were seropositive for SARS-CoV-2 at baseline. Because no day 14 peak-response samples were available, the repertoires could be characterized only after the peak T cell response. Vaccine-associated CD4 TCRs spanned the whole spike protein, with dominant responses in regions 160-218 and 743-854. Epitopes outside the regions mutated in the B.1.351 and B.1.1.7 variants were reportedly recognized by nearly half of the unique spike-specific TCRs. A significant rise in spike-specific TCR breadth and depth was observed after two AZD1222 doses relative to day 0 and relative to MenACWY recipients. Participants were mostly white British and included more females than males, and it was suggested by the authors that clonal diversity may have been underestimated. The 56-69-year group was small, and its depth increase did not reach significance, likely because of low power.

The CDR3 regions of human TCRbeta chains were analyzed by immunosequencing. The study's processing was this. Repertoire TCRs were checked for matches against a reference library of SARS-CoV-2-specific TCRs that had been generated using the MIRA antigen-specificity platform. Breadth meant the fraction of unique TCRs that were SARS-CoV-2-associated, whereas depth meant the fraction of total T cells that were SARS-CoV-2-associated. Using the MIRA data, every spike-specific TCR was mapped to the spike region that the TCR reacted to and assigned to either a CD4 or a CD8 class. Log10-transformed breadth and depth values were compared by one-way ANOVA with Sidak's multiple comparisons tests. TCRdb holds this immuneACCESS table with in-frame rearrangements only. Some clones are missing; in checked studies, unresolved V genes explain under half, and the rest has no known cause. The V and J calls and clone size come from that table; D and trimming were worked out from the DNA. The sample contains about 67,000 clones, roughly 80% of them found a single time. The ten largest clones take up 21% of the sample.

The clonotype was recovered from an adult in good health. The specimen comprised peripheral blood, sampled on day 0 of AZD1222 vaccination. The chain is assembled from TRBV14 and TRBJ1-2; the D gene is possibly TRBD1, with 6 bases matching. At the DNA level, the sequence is TGTGCCAGCAGCCAATTAGGGGGGGCGCCCAACTATGGCTACACCTTC. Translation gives CASSQLGGAPNYGYTF.